This T cell receptor (beta chain) emerged from a study of shared clonotypes between healthy human individuals. Study-wide points: Across a handful of donors, naive CD4 shared around 5.3%, naive CD8 around 4%, memory CD4 over 2%, memory CD8 about 0.38%.

Genomic DNA (from each subset) was split evenly across several immunoSEQ plates. In the authors' workflow: In the immunoSEQ data, sequences were junction-only and lacked quality scores, so filtering differed. Using immunoSEQ multiplex PCR, the repertoire was profiled, and TCRdb retains in-frame clones only, with some absent. D and trimming come from the DNA, and the V and J calls and clone size come from that table. Of over a million clones in the sample, about 75% are singletons; the top ten hold 1.4% to 1.5%. With regard to this clone: Its antigen is currently unknown.

V gave up 6 bases and J gave up 2 bases, with 11 bases separating them. Looked up from germline, CDR1 is SNHLY and CDR2 is FYNNEI. This CDR3 has 14 residues. Sequenced sample: memory CD4+ T cells sorted from blood. This sample's subset: CD45RA-negative fraction. This chain links TRBV2 with TRBJ1-3, with no clear D. The source of this sequence is a young man in good health. CDR3 sequence reads: CASRPVVTGNTIYF. The DNA for the CDR3 is TGTGCCAGCAGGCCAGTTGTAACTGGAAACACCATATATTTT.